This TCR beta chain was documented in a study of breast tumors, draining lymph nodes, adjacent tissues. This CDR3 is 11 amino acids long. V lost 0 bases, J lost 5 bases, and 4 bases lay in between. The germline V gene encodes CDR1 GTSNPN and CDR2 SVGIG (reference sequence). MiXCR, run by TCRdb on the multiplex PCR reads, gives a single entry per CDR3 protein. The profile covers about 270,000 distinct CDR3 sequences, with over 30% appearing a single time and more than 0.95% taken by the ten largest. The count of this clonotype is one. Given a far larger clone just one base away, this is likely a sequencing read error. The CDR3 ends on some other residue instead of the conserved phenylalanine or tryptophan, so this is likely a read error. Axillary draining lymph nodes of breast cancer patients supplied the node samples.

Sequenced material: axillary lymph node tissue. This sequence joins TRBV30 and TRBJ1-2; no clear D gene. The receptor was derived from a female donor with breast cancer. Some clones in this sample may be carry-over from other donors' samples. The CDR3 protein is CAWSVGYGYTS. CDR3 DNA sequence: TGTGCCTGGAGTGTGGGATATGGCTACACCTCC.